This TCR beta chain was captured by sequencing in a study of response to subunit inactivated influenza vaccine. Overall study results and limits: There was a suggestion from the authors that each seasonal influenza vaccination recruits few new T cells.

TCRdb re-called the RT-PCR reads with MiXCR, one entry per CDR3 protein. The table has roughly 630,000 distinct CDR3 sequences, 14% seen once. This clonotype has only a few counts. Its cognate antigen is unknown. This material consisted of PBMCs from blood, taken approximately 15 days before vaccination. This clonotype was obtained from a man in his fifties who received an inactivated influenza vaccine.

CDR3 residues: CASSFGTAVETQYF. DNA of the CDR3: TGCGCCAGCAGCTTTGGGACGGCTGTGGAGACCCAGTACTTC. The rearrangement links TRBV5-1 to TRBJ2-5; either TRBD1 or TRBD2 may supply D (5 bases each). V shed 2 bases and J shed 5 bases, with 13 bases lying between them. The CDR3 loop spans 14 amino acids. Germline V gives CDR1 SGHRS, CDR2 YFSETQ. The variable domain in full, with the rest retrieved from reference TRBV5-1 and TRBJ2-5, is KAGVTQTPRYLIKTRGQQVTLSCSPISGHRSVSWYQQTPGQGLQFLFEYFSETQRNKGNFPGRFSGRQFSNSRSEMNVSTLELGDSALYLCASSFGTAVETQYFGPGTRLLVL.